This T cell receptor (beta chain) is from a study of T cells in tuberculosis. The overall study: Blood was taken before or within 7 days of anti-tuberculosis therapy. Points from the study as a whole: Selection depended on which cryopreserved specimens were available.

Time point denoted: new active TB diagnosis, blood taken before or within 7 days of starting treatment. Included patients were adults of at least 18, HIV-seronegative, South African. With regard to this clone: Its target is not known.

Per germline, CDR1 SGHDT and CDR2 YYEEEE. The CDR3 covers 16 residues. The ends were cut back, 2 bases at V and 3 bases at J, with 17 bases in the middle. The assay was immunoSEQ multiplex PCR, and TCRdb's table has in-frame clones only and misses some. The table includes about 40,000 clones, less than 95% detected once. This sequence was found in an adult with tuberculosis. The rearrangement uses TRBV5-6 and TRBJ1-1; perhaps TRBD1 as D (5 bases). The sequencing here drew on PBMCs, taken at tuberculosis diagnosis. This CDR3 reads CASSFGKGLADTEAFF. The CDR3 coding sequence is TGTGCCAGCAGCTTTGGGAAGGGGCTGGCGGACACTGAAGCTTTCTTT.